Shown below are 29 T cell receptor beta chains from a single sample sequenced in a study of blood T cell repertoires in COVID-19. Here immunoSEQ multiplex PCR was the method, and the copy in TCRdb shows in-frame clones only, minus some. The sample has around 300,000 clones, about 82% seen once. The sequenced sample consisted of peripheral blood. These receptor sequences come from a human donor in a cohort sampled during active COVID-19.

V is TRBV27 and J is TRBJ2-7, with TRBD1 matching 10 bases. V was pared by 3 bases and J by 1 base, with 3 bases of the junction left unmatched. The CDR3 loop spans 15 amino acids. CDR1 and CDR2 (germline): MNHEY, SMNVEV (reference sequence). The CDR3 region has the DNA TGTGCCAGCAGTTTGCAGGACAGGGGGTCCTACGAGCAGTACTTC. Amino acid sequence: CASSLQDRGSYEQYF.

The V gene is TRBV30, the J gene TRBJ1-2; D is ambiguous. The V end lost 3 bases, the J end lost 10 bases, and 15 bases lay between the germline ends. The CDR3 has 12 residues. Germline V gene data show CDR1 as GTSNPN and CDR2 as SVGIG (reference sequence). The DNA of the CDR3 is TGTGCCTGGAGCCCCGGGATGCCGCCCTACACCTTC. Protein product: CAWSPGMPPYTF.

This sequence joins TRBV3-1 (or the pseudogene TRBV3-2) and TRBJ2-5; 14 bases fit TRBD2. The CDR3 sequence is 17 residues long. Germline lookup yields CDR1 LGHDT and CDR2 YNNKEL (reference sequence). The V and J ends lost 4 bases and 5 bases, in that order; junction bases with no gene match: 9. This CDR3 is CASSPGTSGGRGETQYF. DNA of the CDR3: TGTGCCAGCAGCCCAGGGACTAGCGGGGGCCGGGGGGAGACCCAGTACTTC.

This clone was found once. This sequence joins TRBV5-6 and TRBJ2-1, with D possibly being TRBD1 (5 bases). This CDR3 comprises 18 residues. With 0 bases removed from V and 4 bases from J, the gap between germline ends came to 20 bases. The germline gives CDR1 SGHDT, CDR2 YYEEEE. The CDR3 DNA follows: TGTGCCAGCAGCTTGGCCGGCCGGGCTAGGGGTGGGTACAATGAGCAGTTCTTC. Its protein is CASSLAGRARGGYNEQFF.

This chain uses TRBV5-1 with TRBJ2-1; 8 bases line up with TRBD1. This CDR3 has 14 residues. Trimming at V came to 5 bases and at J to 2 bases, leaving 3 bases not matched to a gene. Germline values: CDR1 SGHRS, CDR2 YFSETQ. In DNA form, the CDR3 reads TGCGCCAGCAGTACAGGGGGGACCTACAATGAGCAGTTCTTC. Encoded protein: CASSTGGTYNEQFF.

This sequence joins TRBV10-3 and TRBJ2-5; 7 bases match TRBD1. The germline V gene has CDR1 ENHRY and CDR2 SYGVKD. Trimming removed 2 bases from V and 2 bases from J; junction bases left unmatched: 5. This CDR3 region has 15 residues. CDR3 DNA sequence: TGTGCCATCAGTGAGGGCAGGGGGTATCAAGAGACCCAGTACTTC. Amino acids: CAISEGRGYQETQYF.

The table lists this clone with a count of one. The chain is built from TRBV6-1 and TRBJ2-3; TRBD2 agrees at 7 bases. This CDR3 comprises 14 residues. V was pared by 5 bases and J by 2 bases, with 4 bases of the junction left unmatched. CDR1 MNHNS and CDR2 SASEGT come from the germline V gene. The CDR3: CASSRDYATDTQYF. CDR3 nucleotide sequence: TGTGCCAGCAGTCGGGACTACGCCACAGATACGCAGTATTTT.

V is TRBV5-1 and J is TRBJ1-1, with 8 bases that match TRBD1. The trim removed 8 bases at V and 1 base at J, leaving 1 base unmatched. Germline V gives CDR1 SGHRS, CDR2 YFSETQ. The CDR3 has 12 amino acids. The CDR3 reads CASGQGNTEAFF. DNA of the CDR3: TGCGCCAGTGGACAGGGGAACACTGAAGCTTTCTTT. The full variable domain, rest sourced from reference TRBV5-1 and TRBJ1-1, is KAGVTQTPRYLIKTRGQQVTLSCSPISGHRSVSWYQQTPGQGLQFLFEYFSETQRNKGNFPGRFSGRQFSNSRSEMNVSTLELGDSALYLCASGQGNTEAFFGQGTRLTVV.

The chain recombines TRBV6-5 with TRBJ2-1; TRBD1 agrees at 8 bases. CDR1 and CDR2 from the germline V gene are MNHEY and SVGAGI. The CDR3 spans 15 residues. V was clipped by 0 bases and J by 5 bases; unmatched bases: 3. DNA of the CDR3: TGTGCCAGCAGTTACTCCCGGACAGGGAACAATGAGCAGTTCTTC. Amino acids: CASSYSRTGNNEQFF.

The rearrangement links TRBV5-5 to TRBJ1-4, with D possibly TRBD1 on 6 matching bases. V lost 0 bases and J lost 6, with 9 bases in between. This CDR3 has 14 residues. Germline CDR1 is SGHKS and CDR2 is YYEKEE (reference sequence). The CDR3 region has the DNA TGTGCCAGCAGCTTGGGCAGGGGCGATGAAAAACTGTTTTTT. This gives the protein CASSLGRGDEKLFF.

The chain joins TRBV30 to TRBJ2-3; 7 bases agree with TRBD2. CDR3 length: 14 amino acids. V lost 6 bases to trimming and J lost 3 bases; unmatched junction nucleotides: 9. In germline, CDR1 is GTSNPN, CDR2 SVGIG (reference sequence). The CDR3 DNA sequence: TGTGCCTGCAGCGGGGCTACCGGAACAGATACGCAGTATTTT. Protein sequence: CACSGATGTDTQYF. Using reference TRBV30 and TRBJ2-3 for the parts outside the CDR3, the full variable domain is SQTIHQWPATLVQPVGSPLSLECTVEGTSNPNLYWYRQAAGRGLQLLFYSVGIGQISSEVPQNLSASRPQDRQFILSSKKLLLSDSGFYLCACSGATGTDTQYFGPGTRLTVL.

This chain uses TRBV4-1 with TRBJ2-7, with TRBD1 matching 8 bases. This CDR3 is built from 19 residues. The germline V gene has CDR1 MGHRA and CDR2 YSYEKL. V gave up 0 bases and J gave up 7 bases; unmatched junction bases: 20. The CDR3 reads CASSQEVNGQGPPRREQYF. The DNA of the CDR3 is TGCGCCAGCAGCCAAGAGGTTAATGGACAGGGACCCCCCCGGAGGGAGCAGTACTTC.

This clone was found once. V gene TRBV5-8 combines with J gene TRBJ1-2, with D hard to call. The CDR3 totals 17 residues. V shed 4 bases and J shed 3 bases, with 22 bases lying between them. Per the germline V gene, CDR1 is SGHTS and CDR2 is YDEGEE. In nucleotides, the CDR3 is TGTGCCAGCAGCCCCTCGGAGGGTATCTCGTTTGACTATGGCTACACCTTC. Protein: CASSPSEGISFDYGYTF.

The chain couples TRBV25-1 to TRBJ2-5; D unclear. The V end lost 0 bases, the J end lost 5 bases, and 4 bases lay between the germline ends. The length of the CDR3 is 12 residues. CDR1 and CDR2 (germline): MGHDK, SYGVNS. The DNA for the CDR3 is TGTGCCAGCAGTGAATATCGGGAGACCCAGTACTTC. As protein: CASSEYRETQYF.

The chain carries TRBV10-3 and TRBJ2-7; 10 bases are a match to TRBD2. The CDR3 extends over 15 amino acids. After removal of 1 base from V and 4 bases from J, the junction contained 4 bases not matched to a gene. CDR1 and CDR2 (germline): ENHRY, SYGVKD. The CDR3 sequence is CAISEWTSGRYEQYF. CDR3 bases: TGTGCCATCAGTGAGTGGACTAGCGGAAGATACGAGCAGTACTTC.

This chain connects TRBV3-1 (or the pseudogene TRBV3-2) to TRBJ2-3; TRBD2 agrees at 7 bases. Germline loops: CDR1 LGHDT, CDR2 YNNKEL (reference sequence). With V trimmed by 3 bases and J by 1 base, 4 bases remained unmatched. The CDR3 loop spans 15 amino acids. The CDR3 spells CASSHGTIGTDTQYF. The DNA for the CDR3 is TGTGCCAGCAGCCACGGGACTATAGGCACAGATACGCAGTATTTT.

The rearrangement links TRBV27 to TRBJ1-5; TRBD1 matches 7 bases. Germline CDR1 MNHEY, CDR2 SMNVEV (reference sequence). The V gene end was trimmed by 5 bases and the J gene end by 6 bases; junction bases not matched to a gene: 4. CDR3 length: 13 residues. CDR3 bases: TGTGCCAGCAGTCCACAGGGGCCTCAGCCCCAGCATTTT. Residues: CASSPQGPQPQHF.

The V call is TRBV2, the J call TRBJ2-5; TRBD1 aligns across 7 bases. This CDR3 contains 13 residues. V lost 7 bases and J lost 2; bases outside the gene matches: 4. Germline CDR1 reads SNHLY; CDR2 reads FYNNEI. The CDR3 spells CASIRGLQETQYF. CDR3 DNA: TGTGCCAGCATTAGGGGGCTTCAAGAGACCCAGTACTTC.

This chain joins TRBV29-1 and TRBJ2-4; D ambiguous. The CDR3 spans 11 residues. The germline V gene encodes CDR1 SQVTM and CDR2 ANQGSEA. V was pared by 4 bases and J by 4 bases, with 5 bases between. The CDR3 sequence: CSVVQKNIQYF. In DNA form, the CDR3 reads TGCAGCGTTGTTCAGAAAAACATTCAGTACTTC.

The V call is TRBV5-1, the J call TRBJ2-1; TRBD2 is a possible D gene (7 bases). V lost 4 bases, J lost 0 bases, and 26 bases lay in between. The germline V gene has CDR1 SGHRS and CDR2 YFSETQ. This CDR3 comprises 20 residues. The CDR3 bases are TGCGCCAGCAGCCCCCTGAAAACTACCCCGGGGGGCCACTCCTACAATGAGCAGTTCTTC. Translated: CASSPLKTTPGGHSYNEQFF.

The CDR3 is CASSWNPRDEQFF. CDR3 DNA sequence: TGTGCCAGCAGTTGGAATCCCAGGGATGAGCAGTTCTTC. This chain joins TRBV25-1 and TRBJ2-1, with D maybe TRBD1 (5 bases). The CDR3 sequence is 13 residues long. V was cut by 5 bases and J by 8 bases, with 13 bases left in between. Germline V gene sequence: CDR1 MGHDK, CDR2 SYGVNS.

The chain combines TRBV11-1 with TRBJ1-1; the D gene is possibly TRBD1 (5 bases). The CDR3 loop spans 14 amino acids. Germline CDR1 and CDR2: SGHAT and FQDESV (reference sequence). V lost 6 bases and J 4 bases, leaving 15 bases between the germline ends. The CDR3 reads CASRMWGPSTEAFF. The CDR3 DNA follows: TGTGCCAGCAGGATGTGGGGCCCTAGCACTGAAGCTTTCTTT.

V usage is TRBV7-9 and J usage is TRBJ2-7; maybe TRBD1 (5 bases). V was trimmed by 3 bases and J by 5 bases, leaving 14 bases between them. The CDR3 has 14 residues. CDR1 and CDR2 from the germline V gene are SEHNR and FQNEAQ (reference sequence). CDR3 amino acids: CASSFRQGWDEQYF. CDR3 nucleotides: TGTGCCAGCAGCTTTCGTCAGGGCTGGGACGAGCAGTACTTC.

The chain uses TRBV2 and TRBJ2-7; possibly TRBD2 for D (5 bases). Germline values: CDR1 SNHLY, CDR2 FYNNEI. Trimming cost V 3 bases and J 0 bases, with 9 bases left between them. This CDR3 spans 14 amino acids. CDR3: CASSEAGDSYEQYF. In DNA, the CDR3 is TGTGCCAGCAGTGAGGCGGGCGACTCCTACGAGCAGTACTTC. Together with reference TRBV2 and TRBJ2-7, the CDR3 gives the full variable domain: EPEVTQTPSHQVTQMGQEVILRCVPISNHLYFYWYRQILGQKVEFLVSFYNNEISEKSEIFDDQFSVERPDGSNFTLKIRSTKLEDSAMYFCASSEAGDSYEQYFGPGTRLTVT.

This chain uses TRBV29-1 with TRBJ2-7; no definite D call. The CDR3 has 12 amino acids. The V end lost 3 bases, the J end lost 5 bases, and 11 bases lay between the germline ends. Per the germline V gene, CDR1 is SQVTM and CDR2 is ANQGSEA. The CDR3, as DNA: TGCAGCGTTGAGAAAACCAGAAACGAGCAGTACTTC. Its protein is CSVEKTRNEQYF.

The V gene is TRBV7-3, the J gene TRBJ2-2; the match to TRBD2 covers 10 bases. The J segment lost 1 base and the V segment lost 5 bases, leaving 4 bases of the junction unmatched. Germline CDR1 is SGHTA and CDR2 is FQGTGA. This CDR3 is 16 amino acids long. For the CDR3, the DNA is TGTGCCAGCAGCCACCCTAGCGGGGGGAACACCGGGGAGCTGTTTTTT. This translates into CASSHPSGGNTGELFF.

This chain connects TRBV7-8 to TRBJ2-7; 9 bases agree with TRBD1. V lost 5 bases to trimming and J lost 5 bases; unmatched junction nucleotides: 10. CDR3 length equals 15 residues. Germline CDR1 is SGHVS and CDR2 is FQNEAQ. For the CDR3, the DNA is TGTGCCAGCAGCCCGAGGGGACAGGGTACCAACGAGCAGTACTTC. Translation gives CASSPRGQGTNEQYF.

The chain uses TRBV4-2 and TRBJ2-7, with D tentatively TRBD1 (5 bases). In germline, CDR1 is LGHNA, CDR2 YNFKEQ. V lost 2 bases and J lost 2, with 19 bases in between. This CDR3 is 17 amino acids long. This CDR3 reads CASSQRPSVGVTYEQYF. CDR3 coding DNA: TGTGCCAGCAGCCAAAGGCCCAGCGTAGGGGTTACCTACGAGCAGTACTTC.

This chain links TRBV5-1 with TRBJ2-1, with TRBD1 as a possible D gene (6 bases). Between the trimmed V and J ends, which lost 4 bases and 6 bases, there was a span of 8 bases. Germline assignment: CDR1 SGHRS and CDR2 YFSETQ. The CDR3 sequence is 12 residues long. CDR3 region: CASSADSNEQFF. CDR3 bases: TGCGCCAGCAGCGCGGACAGCAATGAGCAGTTCTTC.